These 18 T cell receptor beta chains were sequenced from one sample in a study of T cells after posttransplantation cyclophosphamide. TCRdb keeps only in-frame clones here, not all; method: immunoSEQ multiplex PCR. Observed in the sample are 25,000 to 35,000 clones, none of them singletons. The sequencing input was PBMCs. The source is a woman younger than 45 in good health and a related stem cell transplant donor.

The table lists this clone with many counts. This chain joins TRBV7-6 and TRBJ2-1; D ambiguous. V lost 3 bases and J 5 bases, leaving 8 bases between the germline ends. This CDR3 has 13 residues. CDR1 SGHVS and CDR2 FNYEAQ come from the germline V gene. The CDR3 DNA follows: TGTGCCAGCAGCTTTGGAGCGAACAATGAGCAGTTCTTC. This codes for CASSFGANNEQFF. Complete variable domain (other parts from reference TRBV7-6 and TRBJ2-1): GAGVSQSPRYKVTKRGQDVALRCDPISGHVSLYWYRQALGQGPEFLTYFNYEAQQDKSGLPNDRFSAERPEGSISTLTIQRTEQRDSAMYRCASSFGANNEQFFGPGTRLTVL.

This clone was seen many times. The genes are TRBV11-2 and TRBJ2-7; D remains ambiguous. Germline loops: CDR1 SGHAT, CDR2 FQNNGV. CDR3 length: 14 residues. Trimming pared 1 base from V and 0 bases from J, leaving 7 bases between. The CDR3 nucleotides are TGTGCCAGCAGCTTAGCTACGGGCTCCTACGAGCAGTACTTC. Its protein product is CASSLATGSYEQYF.

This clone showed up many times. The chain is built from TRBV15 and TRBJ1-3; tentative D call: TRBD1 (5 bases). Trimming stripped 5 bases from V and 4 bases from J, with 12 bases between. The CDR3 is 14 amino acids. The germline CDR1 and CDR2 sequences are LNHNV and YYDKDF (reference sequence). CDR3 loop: CATSSDSGGNTIYF. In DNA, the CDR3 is TGTGCCACCAGCTCAGATTCAGGGGGAAACACCATATATTTT.

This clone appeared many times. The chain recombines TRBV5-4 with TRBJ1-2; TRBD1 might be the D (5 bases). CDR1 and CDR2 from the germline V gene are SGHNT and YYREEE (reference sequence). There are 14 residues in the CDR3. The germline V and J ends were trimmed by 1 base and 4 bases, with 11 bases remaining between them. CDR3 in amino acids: CASSLTGTSYGYTF. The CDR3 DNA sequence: TGTGCCAGCAGCTTGACAGGTACCTCCTATGGCTACACCTTC.

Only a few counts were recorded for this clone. The CDR3 region has the DNA TGTGCCAGCAGCCAAGATCGGGGGGGGGCCGGGGAGACCCAGTACTTC. This codes for CASSQDRGGAGETQYF. This chain links TRBV4-2 with TRBJ2-5; 8 bases match TRBD2. V was clipped by 0 bases and J by 5 bases; unmatched bases: 8. Per germline, CDR1 LGHNA and CDR2 YNFKEQ. CDR3 length equals 16 residues.

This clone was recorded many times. The CDR3 region is CASSPQQQGRYGYTF. The CDR3 nucleotides read TGTGCCAGTAGTCCTCAGCAACAGGGGAGATATGGCTACACCTTC. The V call is TRBV19, the J call TRBJ1-2, with TRBD1 matching 7 bases. The CDR3 consists of 15 residues. Per the germline V gene, CDR1 is LNHDA and CDR2 is SQIVND (reference sequence). Trimming at V came to 5 bases and at J to 5 bases, leaving 11 bases not matched to a gene.

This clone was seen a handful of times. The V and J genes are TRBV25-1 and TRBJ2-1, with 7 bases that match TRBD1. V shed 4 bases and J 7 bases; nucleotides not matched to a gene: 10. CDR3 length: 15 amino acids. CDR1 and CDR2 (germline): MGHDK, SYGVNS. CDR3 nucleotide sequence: TGTGCCAGCAGTGCCTTCCGACAGGGACGGAATGAGCAGTTCTTC. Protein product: CASSAFRQGRNEQFF.

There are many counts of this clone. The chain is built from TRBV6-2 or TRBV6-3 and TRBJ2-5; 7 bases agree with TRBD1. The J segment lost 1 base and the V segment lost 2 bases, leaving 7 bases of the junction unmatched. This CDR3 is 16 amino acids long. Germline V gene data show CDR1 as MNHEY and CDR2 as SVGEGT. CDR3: CASSYPTPGGQETQYF. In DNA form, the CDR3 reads TGTGCCAGCAGTTACCCGACCCCAGGGGGCCAAGAGACCCAGTACTTC.

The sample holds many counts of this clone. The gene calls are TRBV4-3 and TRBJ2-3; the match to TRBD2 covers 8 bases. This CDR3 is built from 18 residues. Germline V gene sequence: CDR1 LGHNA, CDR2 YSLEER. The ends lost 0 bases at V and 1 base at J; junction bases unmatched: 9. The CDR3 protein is CASSQDRGGSPGTDTQYF. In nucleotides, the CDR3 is TGCGCCAGCAGCCAAGATCGGGGGGGCTCTCCGGGCACAGATACGCAGTATTTT.

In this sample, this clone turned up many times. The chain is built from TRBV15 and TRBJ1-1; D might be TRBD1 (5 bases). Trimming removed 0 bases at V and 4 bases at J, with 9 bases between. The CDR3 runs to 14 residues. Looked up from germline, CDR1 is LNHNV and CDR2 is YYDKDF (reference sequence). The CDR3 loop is CATSRDRDGTEAFF. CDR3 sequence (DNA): TGTGCCACCAGCAGAGACAGGGATGGCACTGAAGCTTTCTTT.

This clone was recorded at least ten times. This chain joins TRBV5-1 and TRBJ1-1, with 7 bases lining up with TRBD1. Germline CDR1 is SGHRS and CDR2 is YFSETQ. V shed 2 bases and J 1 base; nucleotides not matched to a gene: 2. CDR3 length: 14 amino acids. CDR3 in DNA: TGCGCCAGCAGCTTTACAGGGGCGAACACTGAAGCTTTCTTT. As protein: CASSFTGANTEAFF.

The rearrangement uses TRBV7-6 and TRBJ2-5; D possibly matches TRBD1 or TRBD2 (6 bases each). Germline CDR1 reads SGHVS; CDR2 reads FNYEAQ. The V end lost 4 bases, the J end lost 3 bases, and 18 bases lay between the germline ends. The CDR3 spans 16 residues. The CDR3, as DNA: TGTGCCAGCAGCTCGCCGCCCTCAGGGGAGGAAGAGACCCAGTACTTC. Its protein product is CASSSPPSGEEETQYF.

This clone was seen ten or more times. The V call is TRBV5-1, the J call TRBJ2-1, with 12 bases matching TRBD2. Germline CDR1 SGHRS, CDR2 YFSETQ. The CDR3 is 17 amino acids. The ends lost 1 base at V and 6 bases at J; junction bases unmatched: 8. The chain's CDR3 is CASSLSPLAGGGNEQFF. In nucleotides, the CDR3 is TGCGCCAGCAGCTTGTCTCCACTAGCGGGGGGCGGCAATGAGCAGTTCTTC.

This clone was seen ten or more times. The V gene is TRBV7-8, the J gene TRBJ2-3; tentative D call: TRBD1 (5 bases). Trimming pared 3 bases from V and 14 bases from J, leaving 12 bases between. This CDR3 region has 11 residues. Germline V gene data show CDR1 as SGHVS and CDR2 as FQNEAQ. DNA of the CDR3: TGTGCCAGCAGCTTCAGGGAATTAGGGTATTTT. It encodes CASSFRELGYF.

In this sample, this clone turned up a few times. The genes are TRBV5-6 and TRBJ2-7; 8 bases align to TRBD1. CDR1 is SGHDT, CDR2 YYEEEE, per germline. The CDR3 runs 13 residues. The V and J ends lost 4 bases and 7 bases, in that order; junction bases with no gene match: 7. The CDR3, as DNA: TGTGCCAGCAGCCTAAACCAGGGGGCAGAGCAGTACTTC. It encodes CASSLNQGAEQYF. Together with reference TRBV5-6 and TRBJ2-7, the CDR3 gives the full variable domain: DAGVTQSPTHLIKTRGQQVTLRCSPKSGHDTVSWYQQALGQGPQFIFQYYEEEERQRGNFPDRFSGHQFPNYSSELNVNALLLGDSALYLCASSLNQGAEQYFGPGTRLTVT.

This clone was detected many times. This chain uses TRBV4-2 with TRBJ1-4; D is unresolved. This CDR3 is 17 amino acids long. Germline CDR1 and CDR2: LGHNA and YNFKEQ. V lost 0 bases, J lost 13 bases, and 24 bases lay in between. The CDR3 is CASSQDLAIIMKTVLFF. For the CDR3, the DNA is TGTGCCAGCAGCCAAGACCTCGCGATTATAATGAAAACGGTACTGTTTTTT.

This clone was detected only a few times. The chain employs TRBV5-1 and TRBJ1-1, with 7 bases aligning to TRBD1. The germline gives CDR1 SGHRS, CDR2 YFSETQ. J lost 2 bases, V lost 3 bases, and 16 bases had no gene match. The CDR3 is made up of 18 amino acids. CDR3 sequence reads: CASSWGYLRWTGNTEAFF. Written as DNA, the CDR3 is TGCGCCAGCAGCTGGGGGTATCTACGGTGGACAGGCAACACTGAAGCTTTCTTT. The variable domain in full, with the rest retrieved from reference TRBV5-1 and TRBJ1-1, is KAGVTQTPRYLIKTRGQQVTLSCSPISGHRSVSWYQQTPGQGLQFLFEYFSETQRNKGNFPGRFSGRQFSNSRSEMNVSTLELGDSALYLCASSWGYLRWTGNTEAFFGQGTRLTVV.

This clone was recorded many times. CDR3 loop: CSARTAEQYF. The CDR3 DNA sequence: TGCAGTGCGAGGACAGCCGAGCAGTACTTC. The rearrangement joins TRBV20-1 to TRBJ2-7; maybe TRBD1 (6 bases). Germline CDR1 reads DFQATT; CDR2 reads SNEGSKA (reference sequence). The CDR3 spans 10 residues. V was clipped by 6 bases and J by 6 bases, with 9 bases between them.